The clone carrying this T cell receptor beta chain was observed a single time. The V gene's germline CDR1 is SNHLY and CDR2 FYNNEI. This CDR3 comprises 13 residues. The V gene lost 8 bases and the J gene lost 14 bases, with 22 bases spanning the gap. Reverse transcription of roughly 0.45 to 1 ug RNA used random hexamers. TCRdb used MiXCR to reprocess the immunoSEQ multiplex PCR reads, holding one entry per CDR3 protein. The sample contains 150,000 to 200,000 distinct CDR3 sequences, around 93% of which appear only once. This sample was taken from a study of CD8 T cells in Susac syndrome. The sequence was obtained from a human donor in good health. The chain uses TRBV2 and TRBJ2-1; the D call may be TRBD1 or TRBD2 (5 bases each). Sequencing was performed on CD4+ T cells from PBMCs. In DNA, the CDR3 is TGTGCCAGCGGTTTTAGTCCGGGACCCCCGGAGTTCTTC. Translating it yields CASGFSPGPPEFF.